This TCR beta chain was retrieved from a study of tumor-infiltrating lymphocytes in primary liver carcinoma (dated by TCRdb to 2017 to 2019). For context, the study as a whole: Four to six patients with histopathologically diagnosed primary liver carcinoma underwent surgical resection in China between 2015 and 2016. The five patients, three men and two women aged 30 to 69 years, had hepatocellular carcinoma (four) or combined HCC and intrahepatic cholangiocarcinoma (one). The tumors of the five patients were staged as T1-T3 N0M0, with maximum diameters ranging from roughly 4 to 10 cm. Samples yielded roughly 3.65 to 7.5 million productive TCRbeta reads; read depth did not differ significantly between tissue types. For each liver tumor, the study sampled five regions along with adjacent normal tissue and blood, and applied TCRbeta repertoire sequencing, expression microarrays and whole-exome sequencing. TCRbeta repertoire sequencing covered some 35 specimens from 5 patients: 25 tumor regions, 5 adjacent noncancerous liver tissues and 5 peripheral blood samples. Technical replicate repertoires showed high reproducibility, with mean shared-clone rates roughly 0.88 and correlation coefficients above 0.95. Points the paper makes about the study in general: The study included only five patients, and the authors note findings should be validated in a larger study. Repertoire overlap was higher between tumor regions (mean about 35%) than tumor-adjacent (around 17%) or tumor-blood (approximately 15%) pairs, consistent with antigen-driven expansion. Because sequencing covered only the TCR beta chain and unpaired alpha chains were not captured, true repertoire diversity is likely underestimated. Comparison of CD4+ and CD8+ T cell repertoires was precluded by the use of bulk unsorted samples. Compared with blood, tumors had a significantly larger share of the repertoire taken up by the top 250 clones (p = 0.039).

Its CDR3 holds 14 amino acids, cysteine through phenylalanine. Solely the CDR3 DNA is kept, with 42 bases framed from the first base. From a lookup of the germline V gene, CDR1 and CDR2 are MNHEY and SVGAGI. RNA from unsorted whole blood was extracted with TRIzol reagent, and germline DNA was obtained with the DNeasy Blood & Tissue kit. At the time of sampling, the patients had chronic HBV infection and had not received any treatment. About 3.6 milliliters of peripheral blood were collected into K2EDTA tubes before surgery. Concerning this clonotype itself: Its antigen remains undetermined. It may be a read error: a sequence one base away is much more abundant.

A constant-region primer and ProtoScript II reverse transcriptase were used to reverse-transcribe TCRbeta-specific cDNA from approximately 450 ng total RNA. Three nested multiplex PCR rounds, following a slightly modified ARM-PCR procedure, were used to build the TCRbeta libraries. Multiplex TRBV1-TRBV30 forward primers and a Cbeta reverse primer were used in the first two PCR rounds, each of which was run for around 10 cycles. Sample barcodes and Illumina adapters were added in a final 25-cycle PCR with Deep VentR polymerase. Before sequencing, amplicons of 200-500 bp were gel-purified using a QIAquick gel extraction kit. TCRbeta amplicons were sequenced on an Illumina HiSeq 2500 with 250-bp paired-end reads. In the authors' own workflow: Trimmomatic v0.33 was used to quality-trim the reads, and FLASH v1.2.11 was used to merge paired reads so that full CDR3 sequences could be recovered. V, D and J germline segments were assigned to the rearranged TCRbeta sequences by MiGEC v1.2.1b. Clonotype statistics and Shannon-Wiener diversity indices were computed with VDJtools v1.0.0. Except for diversity analysis, only each sample's 250 most abundant clonotypes were used in subsequent analyses to reduce sampling bias. TCRdb trimmed the raw reads at Q25, called clones with MiXCR and kept productive beta chains. Each entry is one CDR3 protein sequence, shown with its most common DNA and genes. The V and J calls were determined by TCRdb, not by the authors. The sample table records 300,000 to 350,000 distinct CDR3 sequences; 65% of these occur just once. In total, the top ten clones hold 5% to 6.5% of the sample.

This chain is built from TRBV6-5 and TRBJ2-7; 12 central bases correspond to TRBD2. The TCR sequence derives from a man aged 40-49 years with primary liver carcinoma and hepatitis B virus infection. Material: peripheral blood. CDR3 protein: CTSRLAGASYEQYF. The DNA sequence follows: TGTACCAGCAGACTAGCGGGAGCTAGCTACGAGCAGTACTTC.